This TCR beta chain was identified during a study of blood T cell repertoires in COVID-19. Generated by immunoSEQ multiplex PCR, the TCRdb table keeps only in-frame clones and is missing some. The sample has around 260,000 clones; 86% are singletons. Looked up from germline, CDR1 is MDHEN and CDR2 is SYDVKM. V lost 2 bases and J lost 8, with 7 bases in between. The CDR3 is 12 amino acids. The sequence was collected from a woman aged 25 to 45 with active or convalescent COVID-19. Sequencing was done on a sample of peripheral blood. The chain couples TRBV28 to TRBJ2-1, with TRBD2 as a possible D gene (6 bases). The CDR3 DNA follows: TGTGCCAGCAGTTTAGGAGGGTATGAGCAGTTCTTC. Translation gives CASSLGGYEQFF.